The 5 T cell receptor beta chains below come from one sample, sequenced in a study of early T cells in non-severe SARS-CoV-2 infection. From the 5' RACE reads, TCRdb called clonotypes with MiXCR, one entry per CDR3 protein. The profile shows 100,000 to 130,000 distinct CDR3 sequences, 11% of them singletons. The sample taken for sequencing was whole blood. These receptors originate from an adult who was a healthcare worker with PCR-confirmed SARS-CoV-2 infection or an uninfected control (not recorded which).

In regard to this clonotype: A read error may explain this, as a much larger clone is one base away. The V gene is TRBV30, the J gene TRBJ2-7, with unresolved D. In germline, CDR1 is GTSNPN, CDR2 SVGIG (reference sequence). This CDR3 has 12 residues. CDR3 in amino acids: CTWSLWAGEQYF. In DNA, the CDR3 is TGTACCTGGAGTCTATGGGCAGGCGAGCAGTACTTC.

This chain links TRBV4-1 with TRBJ2-7; D may be TRBD1 (6 bases). V lost 0 bases to trimming and J lost 2 bases, with 11 bases between them. The CDR3 totals 15 residues. Looked up from germline, CDR1 is MGHRA and CDR2 is YSYEKL. Written as DNA, the CDR3 is TGCGCCAGCAGCCAAGAGGCACAGGGAACCTACGAGCAGTACTTC. This codes for CASSQEAQGTYEQYF.

This clonotype was observed many times. V is TRBV5-1 and J is TRBJ2-1, with 11 bases that match TRBD2. CDR1 and CDR2 from the germline V gene are SGHRS and YFSETQ. V lost 1 base to trimming and J lost 9 bases; unmatched junction nucleotides: 3. The CDR3 consists of 14 residues. CDR3 sequence reads: CASSLTSGSAEQFF. The CDR3 bases are TGCGCCAGCAGCTTGACTAGCGGGAGCGCTGAGCAGTTCTTC.

V is TRBV2 and J is TRBJ2-2; 9 bases match TRBD2. This CDR3 region has 15 residues. Germline-derived CDR1 and CDR2 are SNHLY and FYNNEI. Germline trimming cut 6 bases from V and 8 bases from J; bases unmatched to any gene: 10. This chain's CDR3 is CASRDLAGVAGELFF. As DNA, the CDR3 is TGTGCCAGCAGGGATTTAGCGGGAGTGGCTGGGGAGCTGTTTTTT.

The genes are TRBV28 and TRBJ2-2; 10 nucleotides match TRBD2. This CDR3 has 20 residues. In germline, CDR1 is MDHEN, CDR2 SYDVKM. V lost 6 bases to trimming and J lost 0 bases; unmatched junction nucleotides: 16. CDR3 in DNA: TGTGCCAGCAGCCCTCTTGTGAGGGTAGCGGGAGGACCGAACACCGGGGAGCTGTTTTTT. This encodes CASSPLVRVAGGPNTGELFF.